This T cell receptor (beta chain) stems from a study of post-analysis software for immune sequencing data. Study as a whole: The disease courses spanned relapsing-remitting, secondary progressive and progressive-relapsing forms of multiple sclerosis. Overall study findings and caveats: Higher frequency in patients than in controls was seen for about five TRBV segments, with TRBV5-6, TRBV5-1 and TRBV20-1 among them. Under F measure analysis, samples from one preparation batch co-clustered strongly.

This CDR3 is 15 amino acids long. V lost 2 bases, J lost 1 base, and 3 bases stayed unmatched. The germline gives CDR1 KGHSH, CDR2 LQKENI. Points on this clonotype: As yet, its antigen is unknown.

Built from TCR beta cDNA, the libraries had unique molecular identifiers in them. The T cell input of roughly 0.9 to 11 million gave approximately 460,000 cDNA molecules. Via MiXCR, TCRdb re-called the PCR reads, giving one row per CDR3 protein. The table lists 650,000 to 850,000 distinct CDR3 sequences, around 53% of them singletons. The J gene is TRBJ1-1, the V gene TRBV18; TRBD1 agrees at 8 bases. The receptor was isolated from a girl aged 10 to 17 with multiple sclerosis. The sample taken for sequencing was blood. CDR3: CASSPMGTGNTEAFF. DNA of the CDR3: TGTGCCAGCTCACCAATGGGGACAGGGAACACTGAAGCTTTCTTT.